Each of the 18 T cell receptor beta chains below was sequenced from the same sample in a study of blood T cell repertoires in COVID-19. Produced via immunoSEQ multiplex PCR; TCRdb's table is partial and in-frame only. The sample records under 250,000 clones, 80% to 90% being singletons. Sequencing input: peripheral blood. The source is a man aged 35 to 55 with active or convalescent COVID-19.

The chain links TRBV12-5 to TRBJ2-1; 7 nucleotides match TRBD1. The CDR3 loop spans 17 amino acids. In germline, CDR1 is LGHNT, CDR2 FRNRAP. Germline trimming cut 1 base from V and 3 bases from J; bases unmatched to any gene: 9. CDR3 loop: CASGLGSGTAIYNEQFF. The CDR3 DNA is TGTGCTAGTGGTTTGGGATCCGGGACAGCGATCTACAATGAGCAGTTCTTC.

This sequence joins TRBV19 and TRBJ2-1; 9 nucleotides align to TRBD2. CDR1 and CDR2 (germline): LNHDA, SQIVND (reference sequence). V shed 3 bases and J 6 bases; nucleotides not matched to a gene: 9. CDR3 size: 16 residues. The DNA of the CDR3 is TGTGCCAGTAGTATGGGGGGCGGGAGGGCTCGCAATGAGCAGTTCTTC. Translation: CASSMGGGRARNEQFF. Combining the CDR3 with reference TRBV19 and TRBJ2-1 gives the whole variable domain DGGITQSPKYLFRKEGQNVTLSCEQNLNHDAMYWYRQDPGQGLRLIYYSQIVNDFQKGDIAEGYSVSREKKESFPLTVTSAQKNPTAFYLCASSMGGGRARNEQFFGPGTRLTVL.

The rearrangement links TRBV3-1 (or the pseudogene TRBV3-2) to TRBJ1-1; 8 bases agree with TRBD1. The germline gives CDR1 LGHDT, CDR2 YNNKEL (reference sequence). With 4 bases clipped from V and 5 bases from J, the junction kept 9 bases outside the gene matches. The CDR3 consists of 15 residues. CDR3 amino acids: CASSPRTGRTTEAFF. The CDR3 nucleotides are TGTGCCAGCAGCCCGCGGACAGGGAGAACAACTGAAGCTTTCTTT.

The chain couples TRBV12-3 or TRBV12-4 to TRBJ2-7, with D possibly being TRBD1 (6 bases). The V gene lost 5 bases and the J gene lost 3 bases, with 11 bases spanning the gap. The CDR3 is 13 residues long. The CDR3 here is CASSLPDSYEQYF. The CDR3 nucleotides read TGTGCCAGCAGTCTCCCGGACAGCTACGAGCAGTACTTC.

This rearrangement joins TRBV19 to TRBJ1-2; 7 bases are a match to TRBD1. The CDR3 is made up of 17 amino acids. The V and J ends lost 3 bases and 5 bases, in that order; junction bases with no gene match: 15. From germline, CDR1 is LNHDA and CDR2 SQIVND (reference sequence). The CDR3 region is CASSIALVRTGVYGYTF. The DNA of the CDR3 is TGTGCCAGTAGTATCGCTTTGGTTCGGACAGGTGTTTATGGCTACACCTTC.

The V gene is TRBV19, the J gene TRBJ1-2; no definite D call. Germline CDR1 is LNHDA and CDR2 is SQIVND (reference sequence). This CDR3 has 15 amino acids. V was cut by 0 bases and J by 1 base, with 9 bases left in between. This CDR3 is CASSIDQPLNYGYTF. CDR3 DNA: TGTGCCAGTAGTATAGATCAACCACTTAACTATGGCTACACCTTC.

The chain uses TRBV19 and TRBJ2-1; 10 bases are a match to TRBD1. Losses at the gene ends were 10 bases for V and 8 bases for J; bases not matched to a gene: 8. This CDR3 spans 13 amino acids. Germline V gives CDR1 LNHDA, CDR2 SQIVND (reference sequence). The CDR3 loop reads CATRQGASYEQFF. CDR3 nucleotides: TGTGCCACCCGACAGGGGGCGAGTTATGAGCAGTTCTTC.

This chain uses TRBV30 with TRBJ1-2, with D hard to call. Per the germline V gene, CDR1 is GTSNPN and CDR2 is SVGIG (reference sequence). V lost 4 bases, J lost 7 bases, and 13 bases lay in between. CDR3 size: 12 residues. CDR3 nucleotides: TGTGCCTGGAACGGAAGGGAGGTTGGCTACACCTTC. Translated: CAWNGREVGYTF. The variable domain in full, with the rest retrieved from reference TRBV30 and TRBJ1-2, is SQTIHQWPATLVQPVGSPLSLECTVEGTSNPNLYWYRQAAGRGLQLLFYSVGIGQISSEVPQNLSASRPQDRQFILSSKKLLLSDSGFYLCAWNGREVGYTFGSGTRLTVV.

The chain has TRBV18 and TRBJ2-7; TRBD1 aligns across 7 bases. This CDR3 has 14 residues. Germline-derived CDR1 and CDR2 are KGHSH and LQKENI. V lost 8 bases to trimming and J lost 0 bases; unmatched junction nucleotides: 7. CDR3: CASQGDRSSYEQYF. CDR3 coding DNA: TGTGCCAGCCAGGGGGACCGATCCTCCTACGAGCAGTACTTC. Variable domain in full (rest from reference TRBV18 and TRBJ2-7): NAGVMQNPRHLVRRRGQEARLRCSPMKGHSHVYWYRQLPEEGLKFMVYLQKENIIDESGMPKERFSAEFPKEGPSILRIQQVVRGDSAAYFCASQGDRSSYEQYFGPGTRLTVT.

This chain links TRBV12-5 with TRBJ2-6, with D possibly TRBD2 on 5 matching bases. The germline gives CDR1 LGHNT, CDR2 FRNRAP. Deletions cut 3 bases from V and 2 bases from J, with 11 bases between. CDR3 length: 16 amino acids. In DNA form, the CDR3 reads TGTGCTAGTGGTTTCGCGCCCGGGGCTGGGGCCAACGTCCTGACTTTC. Amino acid sequence: CASGFAPGAGANVLTF.

The V call is TRBV4-1, the J call TRBJ2-7, with TRBD1 matching over 9 bases. The V gene's germline CDR1 is MGHRA and CDR2 YSYEKL. CDR3 length: 15 residues. V was pared by 4 bases and J by 2 bases, with 6 bases of the junction left unmatched. The CDR3 loop reads CASSRGTGPAYEQYF. The DNA for the CDR3 is TGCGCCAGCAGCCGCGGGACAGGGCCTGCCTACGAGCAGTACTTC.

This clone was seen only once. The CDR3 reads CASGFGRPNTEAFF. CDR3 coding DNA: TGTGCTAGTGGTTTCGGCAGGCCGAACACTGAAGCTTTCTTT. This chain connects TRBV12-5 to TRBJ1-1, with D hard to call. This CDR3 region has 14 residues. Germline-derived CDR1 and CDR2 are LGHNT and FRNRAP. Trimming removed 3 bases at V and 1 base at J, with 9 bases between. Looking up the rest from reference TRBV12-5 and TRBJ1-1 gives the full variable domain: DARVTQTPRHKVTEMGQEVTMRCQPILGHNTVFWYRQTMMQGLELLAYFRNRAPLDDSGMPKDRFSAEMPDATLATLKIQPSEPRDSAVYFCASGFGRPNTEAFFGQGTRLTVV.

The rearrangement joins TRBV27 to TRBJ2-3, with D tentatively TRBD1 (5 bases). This CDR3 has 16 residues. Germline assignment: CDR1 MNHEY and CDR2 SMNVEV (reference sequence). V gave up 2 bases and J gave up 3 bases, with 15 bases separating them. Here the CDR3 reads CASSLRWQGSTDTQYF. The CDR3 DNA reads TGTGCCAGCAGTTTAAGGTGGCAGGGTAGTACAGATACGCAGTATTTT.

The table lists this clone with a few counts. V usage is TRBV5-1 and J usage is TRBJ2-7, with 9 bases matching TRBD1. CDR3 size: 15 residues. After removal of 4 bases from V and 4 bases from J, the junction contained 9 bases not matched to a gene. Germline assignment: CDR1 SGHRS and CDR2 YFSETQ. CDR3 nucleotides: TGCGCCAGCAGCCCTGGGGGGACAGGGAGGTACGAGCAGTACTTC. The encoded protein is CASSPGGTGRYEQYF.

The chain recombines TRBV7-6 with TRBJ2-6, with 9 bases that match TRBD1. This CDR3 spans 20 amino acids. V was clipped by 2 bases and J by 0 bases; unmatched bases: 11. Germline CDR1 reads SGHVS; CDR2 reads FNYEAQ. In nucleotides, the CDR3 is TGTGCCAGCAGCTTACGAACCCCGGGACAGGGTTTCTCTGGGGCCAACGTCCTGACTTTC. Translation: CASSLRTPGQGFSGANVLTF.

The gene calls are TRBV24-1 and TRBJ2-2; D uncertain. Germline V gives CDR1 KGHDR, CDR2 SFDVKD. V was trimmed by 2 bases and J by 8 bases, leaving 8 bases between them. The length of the CDR3 is 13 residues. The CDR3 spells CATSDYGFGELFF. DNA for the CDR3: TGTGCCACCAGTGATTACGGTTTTGGGGAGCTGTTTTTT.

This clone came up a few times. The chain carries TRBV5-6 and TRBJ1-4; D possibly corresponds to TRBD1 (6 bases). The CDR3 contains 14 residues. Germline assignment: CDR1 SGHDT and CDR2 YYEEEE. V lost 1 base to trimming and J lost 3 bases, with 7 bases between them. CDR3 protein: CASSLRQANEKLFF. The DNA of the CDR3 is TGTGCCAGCAGCTTGAGACAGGCTAATGAAAAACTGTTTTTT.

This chain links TRBV28 with TRBJ1-5, with 7 bases aligning to TRBD1. The CDR3 runs to 14 residues. The junction had 8 bases not matched to a gene; V was cut back by 7 bases and J by 5 bases. Germline lookup yields CDR1 MDHEN and CDR2 SYDVKM. The CDR3 coding sequence is TGTGCCAGCACCCGGGGAACAGGGGATCAGCCCCAGCATTTT. Translation gives CASTRGTGDQPQHF.